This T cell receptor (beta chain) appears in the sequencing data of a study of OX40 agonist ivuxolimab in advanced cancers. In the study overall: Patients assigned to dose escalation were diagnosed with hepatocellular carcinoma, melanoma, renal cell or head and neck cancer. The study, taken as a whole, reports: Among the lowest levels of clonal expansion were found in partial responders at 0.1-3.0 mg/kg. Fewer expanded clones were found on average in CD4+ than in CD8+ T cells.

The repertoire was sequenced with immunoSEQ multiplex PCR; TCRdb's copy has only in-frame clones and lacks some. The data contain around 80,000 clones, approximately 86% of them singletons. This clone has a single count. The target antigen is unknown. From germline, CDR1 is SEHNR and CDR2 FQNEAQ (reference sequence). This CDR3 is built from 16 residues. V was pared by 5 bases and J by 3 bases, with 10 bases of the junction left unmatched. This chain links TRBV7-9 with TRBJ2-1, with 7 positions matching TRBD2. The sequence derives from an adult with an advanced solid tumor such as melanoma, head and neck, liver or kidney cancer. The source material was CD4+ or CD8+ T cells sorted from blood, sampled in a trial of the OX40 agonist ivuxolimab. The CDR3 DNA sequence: TGTGCCAGCAGCCCCAGGACTAGGAGAAACTACAATGAGCAGTTCTTC. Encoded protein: CASSPRTRRNYNEQFF.